These 30 T cell receptor beta chains came from one sample sequenced in a study of T cell responses to AZD1222 COVID-19 vaccine. Using immunoSEQ multiplex PCR, the repertoire was profiled, and TCRdb retains in-frame clones only, with some absent. The sample holds roughly 150,000 clones, roughly 88% seen once. The sample here was peripheral blood, taken 28 days after the second AZD1222 dose. The receptor source for this set is an adult who received the AZD1222 COVID-19 vaccine.

V gene TRBV29-1 combines with J gene TRBJ2-5; D gene uncertain. Germline V gene data show CDR1 as SQVTM and CDR2 as ANQGSEA. Trimming left V 6 bases short and J 3 bases short, with 14 bases between. The CDR3 covers 13 residues. The CDR3 DNA follows: TGCAGCGTAAGTGGAAGGGCCAAAGAGACCCAGTACTTC. It translates to CSVSGRAKETQYF.

V usage is TRBV12-3 or TRBV12-4 and J usage is TRBJ2-3; D remains ambiguous. The CDR3 is 13 residues long. The V and J ends lost 0 bases and 3 bases respectively, with 4 bases between them. CDR3 nucleotides: TGTGCCAGCAGTTTAGCCCTGACAGATACGCAGTATTTT. As protein: CASSLALTDTQYF.

The chain has TRBV3-1 (or the pseudogene TRBV3-2) and TRBJ1-2, with TRBD1 as a possible D gene (5 bases). CDR3 size: 14 residues. V lost 4 bases, J lost 4 bases, and 13 bases lay in between. Germline V lookup: CDR1 LGHDT, CDR2 YNNKEL (reference sequence). The DNA for the CDR3 is TGTGCCAGCAGCCCAGAGGGGTCTGGCTATGGCTACACCTTC. Its translation: CASSPEGSGYGYTF.

The chain joins TRBV6-4 to TRBJ1-6; the match to TRBD1 covers 7 bases. Per germline, CDR1 MRHNA and CDR2 SNTAGT. The CDR3 length is 13 residues. V shed 2 bases, J shed 14 bases, and the junction held 6 bases outside the gene matches. CDR3 bases: TGTGCCAGCAGTGACAACAGGGGTCTAACCCTCCACTTT. As protein: CASSDNRGLTLHF.

The chain carries TRBV4-2 and TRBJ1-2; 7 positions agree with TRBD1. This CDR3 spans 14 amino acids. Germline-derived CDR1 and CDR2 are LGHNA and YNFKEQ. With V trimmed by 2 bases and J by 3 bases, 3 bases remained unmatched. CDR3 residues: CASSQTGAYYGYTF. The CDR3 bases are TGTGCCAGCAGCCAAACAGGGGCCTACTATGGCTACACCTTC.

The chain uses TRBV7-9 and TRBJ2-1; 13 nucleotides agree with TRBD2. This CDR3 contains 16 residues. Trimming cost V 5 bases and J 2 bases; bases outside gene matches: 3. Germline CDR1 reads SEHNR; CDR2 reads FQNEAQ (reference sequence). The CDR3 DNA follows: TGTGCCAGCAGCCCCGGGACTAGCGGGGCCTACAATGAGCAGTTCTTC. This encodes CASSPGTSGAYNEQFF. The whole variable domain, remainder taken from reference TRBV7-9 and TRBJ2-1, is DTGVSQNPRHKITKRGQNVTFRCDPISEHNRLYWYRQTLGQGPEFLTYFQNEAQLEKSRLLSDRFSAERPKGSFSTLEIQRTEQGDSAMYLCASSPGTSGAYNEQFFGPGTRLTVL.

The gene calls are TRBV7-8 and TRBJ2-7; D is unresolved. Germline CDR1 is SGHVS and CDR2 is FQNEAQ. The CDR3 length is 13 residues. V gave up 1 base and J gave up 2 bases, with 6 bases separating them. The CDR3 region has the DNA TGTGCCAGCAGCTTAGTAGTCGCCTACGAGCAGTACTTC. Translating it yields CASSLVVAYEQYF. Full variable domain (missing parts from reference TRBV7-8 and TRBJ2-7): GAGVSQSPRYKVAKRGQDVALRCDPISGHVSLFWYQQALGQGPEFLTYFQNEAQLDKSGLPSDRFFAERPEGSVSTLKIQRTQQEDSAVYLCASSLVVAYEQYFGPGTRLTVT.

The chain has TRBV7-9 and TRBJ1-2, with no clear D. V was cut by 5 bases and J by 8 bases, with 12 bases left in between. The germline V gene has CDR1 SEHNR and CDR2 FQNEAQ (reference sequence). CDR3 length: 12 residues. The CDR3 region is CASSLQLSGYTF. For the CDR3, the DNA is TGTGCCAGCAGCCTTCAGTTGAGCGGCTACACCTTC.

The V and J genes are TRBV27 and TRBJ2-7; D is possibly TRBD2 (6 bases). Trimming stripped 4 bases from V and 3 bases from J, with 16 bases between. CDR3 length: 15 residues. Germline lookup yields CDR1 MNHEY and CDR2 SMNVEV (reference sequence). CDR3 in DNA: TGTGCCAGCAGTTCCCGGGACTTCAGAGGCTACGAGCAGTACTTC. Translating it yields CASSSRDFRGYEQYF.

The V and J genes are TRBV4-3 and TRBJ1-2; D unresolved. Germline loops: CDR1 LGHNA, CDR2 YSLEER. V gave up 0 bases and J gave up 8 bases, with 16 bases separating them. The CDR3 contains 15 residues. In nucleotides, the CDR3 is TGCGCCAGCAGCCAAGATGACAACCCTGGACGGGGCTACACCTTC. Translation: CASSQDDNPGRGYTF.

J is TRBJ1-4 and V is TRBV9; D is unclear. The V gene's germline CDR1 is SGDLS and CDR2 YYNGEE. The CDR3 runs 14 residues. The V gene lost 0 bases and the J gene lost 8 bases, with 11 bases spanning the gap. The CDR3 reads CASSVGVLREKLFF. CDR3 bases: TGTGCCAGCAGCGTAGGAGTACTGAGAGAAAAACTGTTTTTT. Combining the CDR3 with reference TRBV9 and TRBJ1-4 gives the whole variable domain DSGVTQTPKHLITATGQRVTLRCSPRSGDLSVYWYQQSLDQGLQFLIQYYNGEERAKGNILERFSAQQFPDLHSELNLSSLELGDSALYFCASSVGVLREKLFFGSGTQLSVL.

The chain is built from TRBV5-1 and TRBJ2-3; TRBD2 matches at 12 bases. Germline V lookup: CDR1 SGHRS, CDR2 YFSETQ. The CDR3 is 18 residues long. V lost 1 base and J lost 3; bases outside the gene matches: 9. The CDR3 loop reads CASSLSTPGLAGTDTQYF. CDR3 coding DNA: TGCGCCAGCAGCTTGAGCACCCCCGGACTAGCGGGGACAGATACGCAGTATTTT. The full variable domain, with the rest looked up from reference TRBV5-1 and TRBJ2-3, is KAGVTQTPRYLIKTRGQQVTLSCSPISGHRSVSWYQQTPGQGLQFLFEYFSETQRNKGNFPGRFSGRQFSNSRSEMNVSTLELGDSALYLCASSLSTPGLAGTDTQYFGPGTRLTVL.

The rearrangement joins TRBV30 to TRBJ1-5; D call uncertain. This CDR3 contains 13 residues. Trimming stripped 3 bases from V and 7 bases from J, with 13 bases between. Germline lookup yields CDR1 GTSNPN and CDR2 SVGIG (reference sequence). This CDR3 is CAWSAASRQPQHF. The CDR3 DNA reads as TGTGCCTGGAGCGCAGCGAGCAGACAGCCCCAGCATTTT.

This clone has a handful of counts. This chain links TRBV7-9 with TRBJ2-2, with 9 bases matching TRBD1. J was trimmed by 3 bases and V by 0 bases; bases with no gene match: 2. The CDR3 loop spans 16 amino acids. CDR1 and CDR2 (germline): SEHNR, FQNEAQ (reference sequence). CDR3 loop: CASSLARTGDTGELFF. In DNA form, the CDR3 reads TGTGCCAGCAGCTTAGCCCGGACAGGGGACACCGGGGAGCTGTTTTTT.

The chain links TRBV18 to TRBJ1-6; TRBD1 matches at 8 bases. Germline V gene lookup returns CDR1 KGHSH and CDR2 LQKENI. This CDR3 has 18 amino acids. V trimming: 3 bases; J trimming: 0 bases; junction bases outside the gene matches: 7. CDR3 residues: CASSPTGASGSYNSPLHF. Written as DNA, the CDR3 is TGTGCCAGCTCACCGACAGGGGCTTCGGGCTCCTATAATTCACCCCTCCACTTT. The entire variable domain, with the rest obtained from reference TRBV18 and TRBJ1-6, is as follows: NAGVMQNPRHLVRRRGQEARLRCSPMKGHSHVYWYRQLPEEGLKFMVYLQKENIIDESGMPKERFSAEFPKEGPSILRIQQVVRGDSAAYFCASSPTGASGSYNSPLHFGNGTRLTVT.

This clone was observed once. V gene TRBV7-2 combines with J gene TRBJ1-1; tentatively, D is TRBD1 (5 bases). The CDR3 length is 14 residues. Germline values: CDR1 SGHTA, CDR2 FQGNSA. Between the trimmed V and J ends, which lost 3 bases and 1 base, there was a span of 9 bases. DNA for the CDR3: TGTGCCAGCAGCTTTTATGGGGGGAACACTGAAGCTTTCTTT. Translation: CASSFYGGNTEAFF.

This chain connects TRBV28 to TRBJ2-7, with D unresolved. Germline CDR1 and CDR2: MDHEN and SYDVKM. The CDR3 sequence is 14 residues long. Trimming stripped 7 bases from V and 1 base from J, with 14 bases between. This CDR3 reads CASTPPGFSYEQYF. As DNA, the CDR3 is TGTGCCAGCACCCCACCTGGCTTTTCCTACGAGCAGTACTTC.

The count of this clone is one. The chain uses TRBV7-9 and TRBJ1-4; D uncertain. Germline-derived CDR1 and CDR2 are SEHNR and FQNEAQ (reference sequence). The CDR3 runs 15 residues. Trimming took off 5 bases at V and 0 bases at J, with 10 bases between the two ends. The CDR3 here is CASSQIMATNEKLFF. The CDR3 coding sequence is TGTGCCAGCAGCCAAATTATGGCAACTAATGAAAAACTGTTTTTT.

This clone occurred a few times. The chain recombines TRBV28 with TRBJ1-5; the D is unclear. The CDR3 has 15 residues. V was trimmed by 2 bases and J by 4 bases, leaving 12 bases between them. The germline gives CDR1 MDHEN, CDR2 SYDVKM. The CDR3 region has the DNA TGTGCCAGCAGTTTAATCTTCAGAGGGAATCAGCCCCAGCATTTT. This translates into CASSLIFRGNQPQHF.

The chain combines TRBV2 with TRBJ2-2; the D is unclear. The CDR3 covers 16 residues. Germline V lookup: CDR1 SNHLY, CDR2 FYNNEI. V was clipped by 6 bases and J by 2 bases, with 16 bases between them. In DNA, the CDR3 is TGTGCCAGCAGCTACGTAATGGTCCTTAACACCGGGGAGCTGTTTTTT. Translating it yields CASSYVMVLNTGELFF.

This rearrangement joins TRBV2 to TRBJ1-6, with TRBD1 matching 9 bases. CDR1 and CDR2 (germline): SNHLY, FYNNEI. V shed 4 bases and J 9 bases; nucleotides not matched to a gene: 4. The CDR3 covers 14 residues. The CDR3 sequence: CASSVTTGGSPLHF. CDR3 bases: TGTGCCAGCAGTGTGACGACAGGGGGTTCACCCCTCCACTTT.

As concerns this clone: A read error may produce the germline difference seen at one junction end. V usage is TRBV6-5 and J usage is TRBJ1-2, with D perhaps TRBD1 (5 bases). Looked up from germline, CDR1 is MNHEY and CDR2 is SVGAGI. The CDR3 runs 11 residues. The CDR3 sequence: CASVEQAQPHF. The CDR3 coding sequence is TGTGCCAGCGTTGAACAGGCTCAACCCCACTTC.

The chain carries TRBV27 and TRBJ1-5; TRBD1 is a possible D gene (5 bases). Trimming left V 8 bases short and J 2 bases short, with 10 bases between. The CDR3 spans 13 residues. The germline V gene encodes CDR1 MNHEY and CDR2 SMNVEV (reference sequence). In DNA form, the CDR3 reads TGTGCCAGCCGCAGGGATGGCAATCAGCCCCAGCATTTT. Translating it yields CASRRDGNQPQHF.

This clone was recorded once. This chain links TRBV5-1 with TRBJ2-5; D uncertain. V lost 0 bases and J 2 bases, leaving 8 bases between the germline ends. Germline loops: CDR1 SGHRS, CDR2 YFSETQ. The CDR3 covers 14 residues. The CDR3 nucleotides are TGCGCCAGCAGCTTGGGTACTATGCAAGAGACCCAGTACTTC. Translated: CASSLGTMQETQYF.

This clone has more than one count but fewer than ten. The V and J genes are TRBV18 and TRBJ1-2; D gene unclear. The CDR3 covers 13 residues. Germline-derived CDR1 and CDR2 are KGHSH and LQKENI. V gave up 4 bases and J gave up 4 bases, with 10 bases separating them. The CDR3 reads CASSLEDGYGYTF. The CDR3 DNA is TGTGCCAGCTCACTGGAGGACGGCTATGGCTACACCTTC.

The chain carries TRBV3-1 (or the pseudogene TRBV3-2) and TRBJ2-6; D perhaps matches TRBD2 (6 bases). The germline V and J ends were trimmed by 4 bases and 0 bases, with 7 bases remaining between them. There are 15 residues in the CDR3. Germline assignment: CDR1 LGHDT and CDR2 YNNKEL (reference sequence). The CDR3 sequence: CASSLGGSGANVLTF. The CDR3 DNA reads TGTGCCAGCAGCCTCGGGGGCTCTGGGGCCAACGTCCTGACTTTC.

The rearrangement joins TRBV19 to TRBJ1-5; 10 bases line up with TRBD1. The CDR3 contains 17 residues. Germline-derived CDR1 and CDR2 are LNHDA and SQIVND (reference sequence). The J segment lost 3 bases and the V segment lost 4 bases, leaving 9 bases of the junction unmatched. Written as DNA, the CDR3 is TGTGCCAGTAGTAACCAACCGGGACAGGGGCCCAATCAGCCCCAGCATTTT. Amino acid sequence: CASSNQPGQGPNQPQHF.

V usage is TRBV28 and J usage is TRBJ1-1; 8 nucleotides match TRBD1. Germline V gene sequence: CDR1 MDHEN, CDR2 SYDVKM. CDR3 size: 15 residues. Trimming removed 6 bases from V and 4 bases from J; junction bases left unmatched: 10. CDR3 residues: CASSLGSTGGTEAFF. CDR3 DNA sequence: TGTGCCAGCAGCTTGGGATCCACAGGGGGCACTGAAGCTTTCTTT.

This clone was seen a few times. The chain recombines TRBV11-2 with TRBJ1-3; no firm D call. This CDR3 region has 14 residues. V lost 5 bases to trimming and J lost 0 bases, with 8 bases between them. Germline V lookup: CDR1 SGHAT, CDR2 FQNNGV. In nucleotides, the CDR3 is TGTGCCAGCAGCCATTCACGCTCTGGAAACACCATATATTTT. This encodes CASSHSRSGNTIYF. Combining the CDR3 with reference TRBV11-2 and TRBJ1-3 gives the whole variable domain EAGVAQSPRYKIIEKRQSVAFWCNPISGHATLYWYQQILGQGPKLLIQFQNNGVVDDSQLPKDRFSAERLKGVDSTLKIQPAKLEDSAVYLCASSHSRSGNTIYFGEGSWLTVV.

The V and J genes are TRBV30 and TRBJ1-5; possibly TRBD1 for D (5 bases). Per the germline V gene, CDR1 is GTSNPN and CDR2 is SVGIG (reference sequence). The CDR3 covers 14 residues. V lost 1 base and J lost 6, with 13 bases in between. CDR3 loop: CAWSDFGGIQPQHF. The CDR3 DNA reads TGTGCCTGGAGTGATTTCGGGGGGATTCAGCCCCAGCATTTT.